Presented here are 27 T cell receptor beta chains from one specimen sequenced in a study of T cells after yellow fever vaccination. TCRdb redid the calling of the 5' RACE reads with MiXCR, one entry per CDR3 protein. The table has 600,000 to 750,000 distinct CDR3 sequences, 9% to 15% seen once; the top ten hold 15%. The sample in question was PBMCs, obtained on the day of the yellow fever booster vaccination. These receptor sequences come from a man younger than 45 who received the YFV17D yellow fever vaccine.

This clonotype has just a few counts. This chain connects TRBV12-3 or TRBV12-4 to TRBJ2-7, with D unclear. The CDR3 is made up of 13 amino acids. V was trimmed by 5 bases and J by 7 bases, leaving 15 bases between them. The CDR3 coding sequence is TGTGCCAGCAGTACGACACGTTCGTGGGAGCAGTACTTC. Translated, it gives CASSTTRSWEQYF.

V usage is TRBV3-1 and J usage is TRBJ2-1, with 8 bases that match TRBD2. This CDR3 is built from 15 residues. Germline V gene sequence: CDR1 LGHDT, CDR2 YNNKEL (reference sequence). The trim removed 4 bases at V and 9 bases at J, leaving 11 bases unmatched. For the CDR3, the DNA is TGTGCCAGCAGCCCGCCGGGACTAGGAAGGCGTGAGCAGTTCTTC. Protein product: CASSPPGLGRREQFF.

Only a few counts were recorded for this clonotype. This chain connects TRBV28 to TRBJ2-7; no definite D call. Germline V gives CDR1 MDHEN, CDR2 SYDVKM. The V gene lost 1 base and the J gene lost 4 bases, with 11 bases spanning the gap. The CDR3 spans 14 residues. CDR3 region: CASSLSQNKYEQYF. The CDR3 nucleotides are TGTGCCAGCAGTTTATCACAGAATAAATACGAGCAGTACTTC.

In this sample, this clonotype turned up a few times. The chain is built from TRBV18 and TRBJ2-1, with 9 bases matching TRBD2. Germline V gene data show CDR1 as KGHSH and CDR2 as LQKENI. The CDR3 sequence is 15 residues long. V was pared by 3 bases and J by 4 bases, with 4 bases of the junction left unmatched. CDR3 sequence reads: CASSPLLAGYNEQFF. The CDR3 DNA reads TGTGCCAGCTCACCTCTACTAGCGGGTTACAATGAGCAGTTCTTC.

This clonotype was counted a few times. The V and J genes are TRBV20-1 and TRBJ2-7; the D gene is possibly TRBD1 (5 bases). The germline CDR1 and CDR2 sequences are DFQATT and SNEGSKA (reference sequence). The CDR3 is 13 amino acids. V was shortened by 7 bases and J by 6 bases, with 19 bases between the two germline ends. The CDR3 protein is CSVRRPTGVEQYF. The CDR3 coding sequence is TGCAGTGTACGTCGGCCCACAGGAGTCGAGCAGTACTTC.

This clonotype was counted a few times. The genes are TRBV12-3 or TRBV12-4 and TRBJ2-3, with a possible D match to TRBD1 (6 bases). The CDR3 runs 16 residues. Between the trimmed V and J ends, which lost 2 bases and 5 bases, there was a span of 17 bases. The CDR3 region is CASSLSGGQAGDTQYF. The DNA for the CDR3 is TGTGCCAGCAGTTTATCTGGGGGCCAGGCGGGAGATACGCAGTATTTT.

This chain uses TRBV11-2 with TRBJ2-5; D possibly matches TRBD1 or TRBD2 (6 bases each). Trimming removed 1 base at V and 2 bases at J, with 14 bases between. Per the germline V gene, CDR1 is SGHAT and CDR2 is FQNNGV. The CDR3 is 16 amino acids. CDR3 coding DNA: TGTGCCAGCAGCTTAGTAGGGGGGATGGGACAAGAGACCCAGTACTTC. Translation: CASSLVGGMGQETQYF.

J is TRBJ2-1 and V is TRBV28, with a tentative D call TRBD2 (5 bases). Trimming removed 8 bases at V and 7 bases at J, with 21 bases between. CDR1 is MDHEN and CDR2 is SYDVKM in the germline V gene. The CDR3 extends over 15 amino acids. CDR3 residues: CASFPSGGGRNEQFF. DNA of the CDR3: TGTGCCAGCTTCCCCTCGGGCGGAGGTAGAAATGAGCAGTTCTTC.

This clonotype was detected ten times or more. For the CDR3, the DNA is TGTGCCAGCAGTGGAGGACCATACAATGAGCAGTTCTTC. It translates to CASSGGPYNEQFF. V is TRBV6-2 or TRBV6-3 and J is TRBJ2-1, with D possibly matching TRBD2 (5 bases). V shed 5 bases and J shed 4 bases, with 9 bases lying between them. This CDR3 spans 13 amino acids. CDR1 is MNHEY, CDR2 SVGEGT, per germline.

The sample holds a few counts of this clonotype. The chain is built from TRBV6-6 and TRBJ2-7; D is perhaps TRBD2 (5 bases). V shed 8 bases and J shed 9 bases, with 14 bases lying between them. This CDR3 spans 11 amino acids. From germline, CDR1 is MNHNY and CDR2 SVGAGI (reference sequence). This chain's CDR3 is CASEGIEGQYF. CDR3 nucleotides: TGTGCCAGCGAAGGGATAGAGGGGCAGTACTTC.

The rearrangement joins TRBV7-9 to TRBJ1-5; 11 bases match TRBD1. Trimming removed 4 bases from V and 10 bases from J; junction bases left unmatched: 9. Germline loops: CDR1 SEHNR, CDR2 FQNEAQ (reference sequence). The CDR3 sequence is 15 residues long. The CDR3 DNA reads TGTGCCAGCAGCTCGGGGACAGGGGGGTCTATACCCCAGCATTTT. Amino acids: CASSSGTGGSIPQHF.

This clonotype was seen a handful of times. The CDR3 DNA follows: TGTGCCAGCAGCCAAGAGCGCCGGAAACTGTTTTTT. Translation: CASSQERRKLFF. The chain joins TRBV4-2 to TRBJ1-4; D unresolved. The V end lost 0 bases, the J end lost 11 bases, and 7 bases lay between the germline ends. The CDR3 totals 12 residues. The germline V gene has CDR1 LGHNA and CDR2 YNFKEQ.

This clonotype was counted at least ten times. The rearrangement joins TRBV7-9 to TRBJ2-3; unclear D gene. The CDR3 is 13 amino acids. CDR1 and CDR2 from the germline V gene are SEHNR and FQNEAQ (reference sequence). Trimming pared 5 bases from V and 7 bases from J, leaving 13 bases between. Here the CDR3 reads CASSSLVLHTQYF. CDR3 nucleotide sequence: TGTGCCAGCAGCAGCCTAGTTCTTCATACGCAGTATTTT.

This clonotype was observed at least ten times. The J gene is TRBJ2-5, the V gene TRBV3-1; 8 nucleotides align to TRBD2. The CDR3 loop spans 14 amino acids. Germline V gene data show CDR1 as LGHDT and CDR2 as YNNKEL (reference sequence). The V and J ends lost 0 bases and 7 bases, in that order; junction bases with no gene match: 4. The CDR3 loop is CASSQEAGVPTQYF. CDR3 sequence (DNA): TGTGCCAGCAGCCAAGAAGCGGGAGTGCCGACCCAGTACTTC.

This clonotype came up a few times. The chain carries TRBV6-5 and TRBJ2-2, with D perhaps TRBD1 or TRBD2 (5 bases each). The ends were cut back, 10 bases at V and 6 bases at J, with 12 bases in the middle. Germline V CDR1 and CDR2: MNHEY, SVGAGI. The CDR3 is made up of 12 amino acids. The CDR3: CATQGVSGELFF. For the CDR3, the DNA is TGTGCCACCCAGGGAGTCTCCGGGGAGCTGTTTTTT.

The genes are TRBV6-2 or TRBV6-3 and TRBJ1-1; TRBD1 agrees at 9 bases. The CDR3 consists of 18 residues. V was pared by 5 bases and J by 0 bases, with 13 bases of the junction left unmatched. Germline CDR1 is MNHEY and CDR2 is SVGEGT. The CDR3 spells CASSRPGTGLGMNTEAFF. CDR3 in DNA: TGTGCCAGCAGTCGTCCCGGGACAGGGTTGGGGATGAACACTGAAGCTTTCTTT.

The chain combines TRBV10-3 with TRBJ2-7; D is unclear. Germline CDR1 reads ENHRY; CDR2 reads SYGVKD. Between the trimmed V and J ends, which lost 2 bases and 3 bases, there was a span of 5 bases. The CDR3 contains 12 residues. CDR3 bases: TGTGCCATCAGTGAGAGACGCTACGAGCAGTACTTC. Translating gives CAISERRYEQYF.

This clonotype was observed a handful of times. This chain joins TRBV11-2 and TRBJ2-6; D is perhaps TRBD1 (5 bases). The CDR3 has 18 amino acids. Trimming took off 4 bases at V and 0 bases at J, with 16 bases between the two ends. Germline assignment: CDR1 SGHAT and CDR2 FQNNGV. The CDR3 nucleotides are TGTGCCAGCAGCTATAGGGGCCCTGAGAGCTCTGGGGCCAACGTCCTGACTTTC. Amino acids: CASSYRGPESSGANVLTF.

The chain combines TRBV7-3 with TRBJ1-1; the D gene is possibly TRBD1 (5 bases). Trimming stripped 0 bases from V and 4 bases from J, with 9 bases between. The germline V gene has CDR1 SGHTA and CDR2 FQGTGA. This CDR3 is built from 14 residues. The CDR3 DNA follows: TGTGCCAGCAGCTTAACGCCAGGGATCACTGAAGCTTTCTTT. This encodes CASSLTPGITEAFF.

This clonotype has only a few counts. The gene calls are TRBV12-3 or TRBV12-4 and TRBJ2-2; D unresolved. The CDR3 is made up of 12 amino acids. The V end lost 6 bases, the J end lost 6 bases, and 8 bases lay between the germline ends. The CDR3 DNA follows: TGTGCCAGCAGACCCCTCCCCGGGGAGCTGTTTTTT. Translation: CASRPLPGELFF.

This chain joins TRBV5-1 and TRBJ2-5; the D gene could be TRBD1 or TRBD2 (5 bases each). Germline CDR1 is SGHRS and CDR2 is YFSETQ. The CDR3 is 15 residues long. Trimming shortened V by 4 bases and J by 0 bases, and 13 bases separated the two germline ends. CDR3 protein: CASSVAGTNQETQYF. In nucleotides, the CDR3 is TGCGCCAGCAGCGTTGCCGGGACGAACCAAGAGACCCAGTACTTC.

This clonotype was recorded a few times. A junction boundary mismatches the germline segment, possibly from a read error. The V gene is TRBV20-1, the J gene TRBJ2-3; TRBD2 agrees at 11 bases. Per germline, CDR1 DFQATT and CDR2 SNEGSKA (reference sequence). The CDR3 is made up of 11 amino acids. The CDR3 region has the DNA TGCAGTGCTAGCCCTAGCGGGAGGTTGGATTTT. Its protein product is CSASPSGRLDF.

This chain connects TRBV28 to TRBJ2-7; a weak D match, TRBD2 (6 bases). The germline V gene encodes CDR1 MDHEN and CDR2 SYDVKM. V was shortened by 1 base and J by 2 bases, with 12 bases between the two germline ends. This CDR3 has 15 residues. The CDR3 DNA follows: TGTGCCAGCAGTTTATTGGGACTGGTACCCTACGAGCAGTACTTC. It encodes CASSLLGLVPYEQYF.

V gene TRBV19 combines with J gene TRBJ2-1; D not certain. Germline assignment: CDR1 LNHDA and CDR2 SQIVND (reference sequence). The CDR3 covers 13 residues. Trimming shortened V by 5 bases and J by 4 bases, and 9 bases separated the two germline ends. The CDR3 sequence: CASSHGDYNEQFF. CDR3 bases: TGTGCCAGTAGTCATGGGGATTACAATGAGCAGTTCTTC.

The V gene is TRBV4-3, the J gene TRBJ2-4, with TRBD1 identical over 9 bases. The CDR3 runs to 14 residues. Germline CDR1 LGHNA, CDR2 YSLEER. V dropped 3 bases and J dropped 7; count of bases not matched to a gene: 4. The CDR3 reads CASSHTTGGNIQYF. CDR3 in DNA: TGCGCCAGCAGCCACACGACAGGGGGTAACATTCAGTACTTC.

This chain connects TRBV11-2 to TRBJ1-1; D not certain. From germline, CDR1 is SGHAT and CDR2 FQNNGV. Trimming took 4 bases from V and 11 from J, leaving 11 bases between them. CDR3 size: 11 residues. The CDR3 DNA follows: TGTGCCAGCAGCTCGCCCCCTTTGGCTTTCTTT. Amino acid sequence: CASSSPPLAFF. Together with reference TRBV11-2 and TRBJ1-1, the CDR3 gives the full variable domain: EAGVAQSPRYKIIEKRQSVAFWCNPISGHATLYWYQQILGQGPKLLIQFQNNGVVDDSQLPKDRFSAERLKGVDSTLKIQPAKLEDSAVYLCASSSPPLAFFGQGTRLTVV.

The chain has TRBV29-1 and TRBJ2-1, with D unresolved. In germline, CDR1 is SQVTM, CDR2 ANQGSEA. There are 13 residues in the CDR3. V was pared by 5 bases and J by 9 bases, with 17 bases between. DNA of the CDR3: TGCAGCGTTAGCGCGCAGTCACAATTTGAGCAGTTCTTC. Its translation is CSVSAQSQFEQFF.